This T cell receptor (beta chain) was identified in a study of naive and memory T cell subsets. General observations from the study: Activation and differentiation may alter RNA-based TCR counts.

An equimolar mix of two oligonucleotides served as the beta constant-region primer for TRBC1 and TRBC2. Ligated cDNA was amplified by four rounds of PCR with nested alpha and beta constant-region primers and SP2. A 12-nucleotide UMI and the SP2 primer were added to the cDNA 3' end by oligonucleotide ligation. TCRdb reprocessed the UMI-ligation and nested PCR reads via MiXCR and lists one record per CDR3 protein. This sample has about 120,000 distinct CDR3 sequences, with 35% to 45% found just once. Trimming took off 4 bases at V and 2 bases at J, with 12 bases between the two ends. Germline V gives CDR1 SGDLS, CDR2 YYNGEE. The CDR3 is 14 residues long. From the second PCR step, alpha and beta chains were amplified apart. CMV status came from CD4+ IFNgamma after overnight CMV lysate stimulation. This clonotype was seen a few times. The antigen is not known.

The sequencing input was central memory CD4+ T cells from blood. J is TRBJ1-1 and V is TRBV9; tentative D call: TRBD1 (6 bases). The TCR sequence derives from a human donor in good health. As DNA, the CDR3 is TGTGCCAGCAGCCAGACAGGACTCAACACTGAAGCTTTCTTT. Its protein product is CASSQTGLNTEAFF.